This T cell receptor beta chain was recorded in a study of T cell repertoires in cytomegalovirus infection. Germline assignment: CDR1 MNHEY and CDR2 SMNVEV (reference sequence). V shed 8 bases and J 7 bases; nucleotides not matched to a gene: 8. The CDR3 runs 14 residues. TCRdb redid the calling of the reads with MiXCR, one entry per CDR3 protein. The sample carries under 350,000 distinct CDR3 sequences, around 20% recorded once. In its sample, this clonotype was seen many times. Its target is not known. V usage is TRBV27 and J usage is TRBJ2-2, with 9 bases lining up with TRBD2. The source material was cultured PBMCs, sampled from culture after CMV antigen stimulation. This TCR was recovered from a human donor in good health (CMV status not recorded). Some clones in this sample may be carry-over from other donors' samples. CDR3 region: CASLSGSGVGELFF. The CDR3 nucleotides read TGTGCCAGCCTTAGCGGGAGCGGGGTCGGGGAGCTGTTTTTT.